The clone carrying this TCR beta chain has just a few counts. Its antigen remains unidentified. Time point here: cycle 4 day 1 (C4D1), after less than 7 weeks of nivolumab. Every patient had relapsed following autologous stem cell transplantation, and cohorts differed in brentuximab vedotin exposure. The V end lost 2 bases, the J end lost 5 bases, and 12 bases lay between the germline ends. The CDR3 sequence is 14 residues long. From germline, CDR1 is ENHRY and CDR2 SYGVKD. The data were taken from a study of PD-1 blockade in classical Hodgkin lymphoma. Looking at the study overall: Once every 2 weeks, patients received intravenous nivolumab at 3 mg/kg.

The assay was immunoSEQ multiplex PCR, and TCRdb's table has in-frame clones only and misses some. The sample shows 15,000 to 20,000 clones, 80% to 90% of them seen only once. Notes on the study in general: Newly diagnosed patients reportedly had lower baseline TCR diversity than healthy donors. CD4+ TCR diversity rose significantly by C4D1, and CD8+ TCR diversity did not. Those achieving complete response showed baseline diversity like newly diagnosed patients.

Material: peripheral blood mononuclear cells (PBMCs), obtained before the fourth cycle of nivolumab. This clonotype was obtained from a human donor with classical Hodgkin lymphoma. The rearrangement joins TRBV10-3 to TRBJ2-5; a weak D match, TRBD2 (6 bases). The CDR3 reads CAISEGDFGETQYF. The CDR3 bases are TGTGCCATCAGTGAGGGGGACTTCGGGGAGACCCAGTACTTC.